Following are 26 T cell receptor beta chains from one sample sequenced in a study of PD-1 blockade in classical Hodgkin lymphoma. Using immunoSEQ multiplex PCR, the repertoire was profiled, and TCRdb retains in-frame clones only, with some absent. The sample consists of 10,000 or so clones, about 83% of them appearing once. The time point is: cycle 4 day 1 (C4D1), after 6 weeks of nivolumab. Relapse was seen in all patients after autologous stem cell transplantation, and brentuximab vedotin exposure was variable. The specimen was peripheral blood mononuclear cells (PBMCs), collected before the fourth cycle of nivolumab. The receptor source for this set is a human donor with classical Hodgkin lymphoma.

This clone has just one count. J is TRBJ1-1 and V is TRBV7-9, with D perhaps TRBD1 (6 bases). The germline V gene has CDR1 SEHNR and CDR2 FQNEAQ (reference sequence). Trimming took off 7 bases at V and 4 bases at J, with 13 bases between the two ends. The length of the CDR3 is 13 residues. The CDR3: CASKGEGGTEAFF. The CDR3 DNA sequence: TGTGCCAGCAAGGGGGAGGGGGGCACTGAAGCTTTCTTT.

The chain uses TRBV29-1 and TRBJ1-5; 7 bases are shared with TRBD1. The CDR3 is 13 amino acids. V lost 4 bases to trimming and J lost 3 bases; unmatched junction nucleotides: 3. Germline CDR1 is SQVTM and CDR2 is ANQGSEA. The CDR3 is CSVGDSYNQPQHF. The CDR3 DNA reads as TGCAGCGTTGGGGACAGCTACAATCAGCCCCAGCATTTT.

This clone has a single count. The gene calls are TRBV13 and TRBJ1-1; D is unresolved. The CDR3 consists of 16 residues. Germline CDR1 and CDR2: PRHDT and FYEKMQ (reference sequence). V was clipped by 2 bases and J by 0 bases, with 13 bases between them. For the CDR3, the DNA is TGTGCCAGCAGCTTATGGCGCACTGGGATGAACACTGAAGCTTTCTTT. Encoded protein: CASSLWRTGMNTEAFF.

This chain uses TRBV14 with TRBJ1-2; D not certain. Trimming pared 5 bases from V and 3 bases from J, leaving 10 bases between. Germline V CDR1 and CDR2: SGHDN, FVKESK. The CDR3 contains 13 residues. CDR3 loop: CASSSGQDYGYTF. The CDR3 DNA reads as TGTGCCAGCAGCTCAGGTCAGGACTATGGCTACACCTTC.

This chain uses TRBV18 with TRBJ2-1; maybe TRBD1 (5 bases). The CDR3 consists of 15 residues. The germline gives CDR1 KGHSH, CDR2 LQKENI. V lost 3 bases, J lost 7 bases, and 16 bases lay in between. The CDR3 sequence: CASSPLLGPENEQFF. Here the CDR3 DNA reads TGTGCCAGCTCACCTCTTTTGGGGCCTGAGAATGAGCAGTTCTTC.

The sample holds one count of this clone. The chain employs TRBV18 and TRBJ1-1; D gene uncertain. This CDR3 has 15 amino acids. The germline CDR1 and CDR2 sequences are KGHSH and LQKENI. Trimming left V 6 bases short and J 4 bases short, with 18 bases between. CDR3 amino acids: CASSPGSQLGTEAFF. CDR3 sequence (DNA): TGTGCCAGCTCGCCCGGGTCCCAACTGGGCACTGAAGCTTTCTTT.

This clone is a singleton in its sample. V is TRBV30 and J is TRBJ1-4; no definite D call. Deletions cut 0 bases from V and 16 bases from J, with 12 bases between. Germline assignment: CDR1 GTSNPN and CDR2 SVGIG (reference sequence). The length of the CDR3 is 11 residues. This chain's CDR3 is CAWSVLRVWFF. Written as DNA, the CDR3 is TGTGCCTGGAGTGTTTTAAGGGTCTGGTTTTTT.

The chain carries TRBV18 and TRBJ1-3; D is undetermined. The CDR3 totals 17 residues. CDR1 KGHSH and CDR2 LQKENI come from the germline V gene. Trimming removed 1 base at V and 0 bases at J, with 13 bases between. The CDR3 sequence is CASSPLQASDSGNTIYF. DNA of the CDR3: TGTGCCAGCTCACCACTTCAGGCAAGCGACTCTGGAAACACCATATATTTT.

V and J are TRBV9 and TRBJ1-2; no firm D call. Germline lookup yields CDR1 SGDLS and CDR2 YYNGEE. This CDR3 is 14 amino acids long. Trimming left V 0 bases short and J 4 bases short, with 10 bases between. CDR3 sequence reads: CASSVVSYPYGYTF. The CDR3 DNA reads TGTGCCAGCAGCGTAGTTTCTTACCCCTATGGCTACACCTTC.

V is TRBV2 and J is TRBJ1-2; D gene uncertain. CDR1 and CDR2 (germline): SNHLY, FYNNEI. The CDR3 runs 15 residues. Trimming removed 7 bases at V and 2 bases at J, with 17 bases between. The CDR3 spells CASILREHLNYGYTF. CDR3 bases: TGTGCCAGCATCCTTCGTGAACATCTAAACTATGGCTACACCTTC. The full variable domain, its missing parts supplied by reference TRBV2 and TRBJ1-2, is EPEVTQTPSHQVTQMGQEVILRCVPISNHLYFYWYRQILGQKVEFLVSFYNNEISEKSEIFDDQFSVERPDGSNFTLKIRSTKLEDSAMYFCASILREHLNYGYTFGSGTRLTVV.

This clone was detected only once. The chain joins TRBV5-8 to TRBJ2-3; D not resolved. Germline V gives CDR1 SGHTS, CDR2 YDEGEE. The V and J ends lost 4 bases and 4 bases respectively, with 16 bases between them. The CDR3 covers 15 residues. DNA for the CDR3: TGTGCCAGCAGCCCCCGGGCCGGGTTGGCAGATACGCAGTATTTT. Protein product: CASSPRAGLADTQYF.

The chain couples TRBV12-5 to TRBJ2-7, with 7 bases fitting TRBD1. The CDR3 is 11 amino acids. Trimming at V came to 5 bases and at J to 9 bases, leaving 4 bases not matched to a gene. Germline V gene lookup returns CDR1 LGHNT and CDR2 FRNRAP. CDR3 protein: CASGLTGAQYF. Here the CDR3 DNA reads TGTGCTAGTGGTCTAACAGGGGCGCAGTACTTC. The full variable domain, rest sourced from reference TRBV12-5 and TRBJ2-7, is DARVTQTPRHKVTEMGQEVTMRCQPILGHNTVFWYRQTMMQGLELLAYFRNRAPLDDSGMPKDRFSAEMPDATLATLKIQPSEPRDSAVYFCASGLTGAQYFGPGTRLTVT.

The V gene is TRBV2, the J gene TRBJ2-4, with D hard to call. The length of the CDR3 is 14 residues. Germline loops: CDR1 SNHLY, CDR2 FYNNEI. The V and J ends lost 8 bases and 1 base respectively, with 12 bases between them. CDR3 coding DNA: TGTGCCAGCTTCCTAGGTGAGGCCAAAAACATTCAGTACTTC. It codes for CASFLGEAKNIQYF.

The rearrangement links TRBV18 to TRBJ1-3; D call uncertain. This CDR3 has 13 amino acids. Germline V gives CDR1 KGHSH, CDR2 LQKENI. V gave up 0 bases and J gave up 3 bases, with 3 bases separating them. The CDR3 protein is CASSPPDGNTIYF. The CDR3 DNA reads TGTGCCAGCTCACCACCAGATGGAAACACCATATATTTT.

This clone is a singleton in its sample. CDR3 DNA: TGTGCTAGTGGTTTGGGACAGGGCTATGGCTACACCTTC. As protein: CASGLGQGYGYTF. The chain couples TRBV12-5 to TRBJ1-2; 7 bases match TRBD1. Germline-derived CDR1 and CDR2 are LGHNT and FRNRAP. With 1 base clipped from V and 4 bases from J, the junction kept 0 bases outside the gene matches. The CDR3 totals 13 residues.

This chain joins TRBV5-1 and TRBJ2-7; 7 bases line up with TRBD1. The J segment lost 1 base and the V segment lost 10 bases, leaving 8 bases of the junction unmatched. Germline loops: CDR1 SGHRS, CDR2 YFSETQ. The CDR3 extends over 13 amino acids. DNA for the CDR3: TGCGCCTCAGCAGAGGGACAGTCCTACGAGCAGTACTTC. Residues: CASAEGQSYEQYF.

The chain employs TRBV5-4 and TRBJ1-6; TRBD1 is a possible D gene (5 bases). The ends were cut back, 0 bases at V and 9 bases at J, with 13 bases in the middle. The CDR3 runs 15 residues. Germline CDR1 SGHNT, CDR2 YYREEE (reference sequence). The CDR3 coding sequence is TGTGCCAGCAGCTTGGACCAAACCGGGACTTCACCCCTCCACTTT. This encodes CASSLDQTGTSPLHF.

This chain links TRBV10-2 with TRBJ2-7; D may match TRBD1 or TRBD2 (6 bases each). Looked up from germline, CDR1 is WSHSY and CDR2 is SAAADI. CDR3 size: 11 residues. V gave up 11 bases and J gave up 3 bases, with 11 bases separating them. The CDR3 loop is CAARGVYEQYF. The CDR3 DNA reads as TGCGCCGCAAGGGGGGTCTACGAGCAGTACTTC.

The chain uses TRBV19 and TRBJ1-4; D is undetermined. This CDR3 has 14 residues. Trimming took 6 bases from V and 4 from J, leaving 12 bases between them. The germline CDR1 and CDR2 sequences are LNHDA and SQIVND (reference sequence). This CDR3 is CASSIRMDNEKLFF. The CDR3 nucleotides read TGTGCCAGTAGCATACGAATGGATAATGAAAAACTGTTTTTT.

J is TRBJ2-7 and V is TRBV10-2, with 9 bases matching TRBD2. After removal of 3 bases from V and 7 bases from J, the junction contained 7 bases not matched to a gene. CDR1 and CDR2 from the germline V gene are WSHSY and SAAADI. The CDR3 runs 14 residues. CDR3 DNA sequence: TGCGCCAGCAGTGAACAGCGGGGGGCGGGTGAGCAGTACTTC. Its protein is CASSEQRGAGEQYF.

The chain carries TRBV5-1 and TRBJ2-2, with 7 nucleotides matching TRBD2. The CDR3 is 17 amino acids. Germline-derived CDR1 and CDR2 are SGHRS and YFSETQ. Trimming removed 0 bases from V and 5 bases from J; junction bases left unmatched: 10. Written as DNA, the CDR3 is TGCGCCAGCAGCTTGGGAGCGGGGCGGACAAAGACCGGGGAGCTGTTTTTT. Encoded protein: CASSLGAGRTKTGELFF.

This chain joins TRBV5-4 and TRBJ2-1; 7 nucleotides agree with TRBD2. With V trimmed by 1 base and J by 7 bases, 5 bases remained unmatched. CDR1 and CDR2 from the germline V gene are SGHNT and YYREEE (reference sequence). The CDR3 has 14 residues. The CDR3 region is CASSLIAGENEQFF. In DNA form, the CDR3 reads TGTGCCAGCAGCTTGATCGCGGGAGAGAATGAGCAGTTCTTC.

V is TRBV4-1 and J is TRBJ2-7, with D perhaps TRBD1 or TRBD2 (5 bases each). The CDR3 spans 15 residues. The V end lost 1 base, the J end lost 0 bases, and 10 bases lay between the germline ends. CDR1 and CDR2 (germline): MGHRA, YSYEKL. Written as DNA, the CDR3 is TGCGCCAGCAGCCAAGCCCAGGGACCCTCCTACGAGCAGTACTTC. Translating gives CASSQAQGPSYEQYF.

The V and J genes are TRBV5-1 and TRBJ2-1; TRBD2 is a possible D gene (6 bases). Trimming took 0 bases from V and 6 from J, leaving 10 bases between them. From germline, CDR1 is SGHRS and CDR2 YFSETQ. This CDR3 has 14 amino acids. For the CDR3, the DNA is TGCGCCAGCAGCTTGGAGACTAGTTTCAATGAGCAGTTCTTC. Amino acid sequence: CASSLETSFNEQFF.

This chain connects TRBV28 to TRBJ1-4, with 9 nucleotides matching TRBD1. CDR3 size: 14 residues. The germline CDR1 and CDR2 sequences are MDHEN and SYDVKM. Germline trimming cut 10 bases from V and 8 bases from J; bases unmatched to any gene: 11. CDR3 sequence (DNA): TGTGCCACTCTTACCGGGACAGGGCACGAAAAACTGTTTTTT. Encoded protein: CATLTGTGHEKLFF.

V is TRBV25-1 and J is TRBJ2-3; 7 nucleotides line up with TRBD2. The germline V gene encodes CDR1 MGHDK and CDR2 SYGVNS. V dropped 5 bases and J dropped 7; count of bases not matched to a gene: 3. The CDR3 totals 12 residues. CDR3 amino acids: CASSLGGNTQYF. The DNA of the CDR3 is TGTGCCAGCAGTCTCGGGGGGAATACGCAGTATTTT.